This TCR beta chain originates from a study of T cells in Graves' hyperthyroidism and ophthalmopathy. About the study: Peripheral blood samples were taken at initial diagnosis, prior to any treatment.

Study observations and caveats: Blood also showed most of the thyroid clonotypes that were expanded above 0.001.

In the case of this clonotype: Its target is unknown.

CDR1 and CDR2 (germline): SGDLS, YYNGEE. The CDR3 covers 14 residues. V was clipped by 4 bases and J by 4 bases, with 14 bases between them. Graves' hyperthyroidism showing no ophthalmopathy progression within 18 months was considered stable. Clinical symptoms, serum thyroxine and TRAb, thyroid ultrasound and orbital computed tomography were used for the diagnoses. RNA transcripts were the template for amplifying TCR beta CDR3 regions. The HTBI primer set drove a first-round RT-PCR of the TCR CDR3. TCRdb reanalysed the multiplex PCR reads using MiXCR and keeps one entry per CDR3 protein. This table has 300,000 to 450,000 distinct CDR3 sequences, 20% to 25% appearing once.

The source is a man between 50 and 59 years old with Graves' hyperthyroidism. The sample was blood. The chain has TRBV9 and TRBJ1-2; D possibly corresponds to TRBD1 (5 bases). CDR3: CASSPSQGFYGYTF. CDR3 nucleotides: TGTGCCAGCAGCCCGTCGCAGGGCTTCTATGGCTACACCTTC.